Described below is a single T cell receptor beta chain sequence and its context. The data belong to a study of control samples from healthy donors and cancer patients. Profiling relied on immunoSEQ multiplex PCR, and the TCRdb table lists in-frame clones only, not all of them. The table lists 65,000 to 85,000 clones, around 87% of them singletons. Sequenced sample: PBMCs. This TCR derives from a woman between 45 and 65 years old with head and neck cancer.

The CDR3 loop is CASRQVTNYGYTF. Here the CDR3 DNA reads TGTGCCAGCCGACAGGTTACTAACTATGGCTACACCTTC. The chain employs TRBV2 and TRBJ1-2, with a weak D call TRBD1 (6 bases). CDR1 SNHLY and CDR2 FYNNEI come from the germline V gene. V lost 8 bases and J lost 0, with 10 bases in between. The CDR3 extends over 13 amino acids.